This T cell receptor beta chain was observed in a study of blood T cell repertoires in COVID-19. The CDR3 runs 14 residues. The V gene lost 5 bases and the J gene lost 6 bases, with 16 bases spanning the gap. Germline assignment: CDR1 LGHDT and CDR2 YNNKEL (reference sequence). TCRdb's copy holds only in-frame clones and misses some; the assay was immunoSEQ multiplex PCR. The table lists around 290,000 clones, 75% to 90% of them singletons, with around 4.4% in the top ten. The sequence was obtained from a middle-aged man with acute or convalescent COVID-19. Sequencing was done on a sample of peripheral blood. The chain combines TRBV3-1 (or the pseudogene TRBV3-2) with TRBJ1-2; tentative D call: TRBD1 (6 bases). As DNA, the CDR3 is TGTGCCAGCAGCTCACAGGGAGGGAGCAATGGCTACACCTTC. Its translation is CASSSQGGSNGYTF.